This TCR beta chain came from a study of T cells after posttransplantation cyclophosphamide. Concerning this clone: Additional DNA sequences in this sample encode the identical CDR3.

Clones were read by immunoSEQ multiplex PCR, and TCRdb kept only the in-frame ones, dropping some. This repertoire lists 40,000 to 55,000 clones without singletons; 2.2% sits in the top ten. Germline assignment: CDR1 MDHEN and CDR2 SYDVKM. This CDR3 is built from 15 residues. The source of this sequence is a man in his forties or fifties in good health, CMV-negative, and a related stem cell transplant donor. The sample consisted of PBMCs. The chain recombines TRBV28 with TRBJ1-1; a weak D match, TRBD1 (6 bases). The CDR3 region is CAIRPPQGWNTEAFF. The CDR3 nucleotides read TGTGCAATACGGCCTCCACAGGGATGGAACACTGAAGCTTTCTTT.